This T cell receptor beta chain was obtained from a study of T cells in Graves' hyperthyroidism and ophthalmopathy. V lost 8 bases, J lost 1 base, and 12 bases lay in between. The CDR3 is made up of 13 amino acids. Looked up from germline, CDR1 is MNHNS and CDR2 is SASEGT. This clonotype was counted at least ten times. No antigen is known for it. RNA transcripts provided the source from which TCR beta CDR3 regions were amplified. The HTBI primer set served for first-round RT-PCR of the TCR CDR3. TCRdb used MiXCR to reprocess the multiplex PCR reads, holding one entry per CDR3 protein. Of some 500,000 distinct CDR3 sequences listed, around a quarter are singletons. Study-level findings and limits: From stable hyperthyroidism, ophthalmopathy was set apart by a 13 V-J model.

The chain combines TRBV6-1 with TRBJ2-7; D remains unclear. The sequence was obtained from a woman aged 25 to 45 with Graves' ophthalmopathy. The specimen sequenced was blood. The CDR3 nucleotides are TGTGCCAGCGCGGCCCACCAATCCTACGAGCAGTACTTC. It codes for CASAAHQSYEQYF.